Listed below are T cell receptor beta chains from one sample, sequenced in a study of radiotherapy plus CTLA-4 blockade in lung cancer. Here immunoSEQ multiplex PCR was the method, and the copy in TCRdb shows in-frame clones only, minus some. The sample shows about 38,000 clones, 70% to 80% of them seen only once. The specimen was peripheral blood, collected from a patient treated with radiotherapy plus ipilimumab. All receptors come from a human donor with non-small cell lung cancer who had stable disease on radiotherapy plus ipilimumab. Both conserved end residues are part of each CDR3. A D gene is named only where the DNA matches it firmly. A row's size may be missing; if present it is once, few, many or a size class.

V: TRBV5-1; D: .; J: TRBJ2-6; size: once; CDR3: CASSLGGSGANVLTF; DNA: TGCGCCAGCAGCTTGGGGGGCTCTGGGGCCAACGTCCTGACTTTC
V: TRBV20-1; D: .; J: TRBJ2-5; size: .; CDR3: CSARWETQYF; DNA: TGCAGTGCTAGATGGGAGACCCAGTACTTC
V: TRBV6-1; D: .; J: TRBJ1-2; size: .; CDR3: CASTPDRGDGYTF; DNA: TGTGCCAGCACCCCCGACCGCGGGGATGGCTACACCTTC
V: TRBV11-3; D: TRBD2; J: TRBJ2-5; size: .; CDR3: CASSPGLAGGPRKTQYF; DNA: TGTGCCAGCAGCCCCGGACTAGCGGGGGGGCCTCGGAAGACCCAGTACTTC
V: TRBV30; D: .; J: TRBJ1-5; size: medium-sized; CDR3: CAWTLDSNQPQHF; DNA: TGTGCCTGGACACTCGATAGCAATCAGCCCCAGCATTTT
V: TRBV19; D: TRBD1; J: TRBJ2-1; size: medium-sized; CDR3: CASSIGQGANNEQFF; DNA: TGTGCCAGTAGTATAGGACAGGGGGCAAACAATGAGCAGTTCTTC
V: TRBV29-1; D: .; J: TRBJ2-5; size: .; CDR3: CSVEVGAQETQYF; DNA: TGCAGCGTGGAGGTTGGGGCTCAAGAGACCCAGTACTTC
V: TRBV28; D: TRBD1; J: TRBJ1-5; size: .; CDR3: CASSLKGTGRQPQHF; DNA: TGTGCCAGCAGTCTAAAGGGGACAGGGCGTCAGCCCCAGCATTTT
V: TRBV19; D: TRBD1; J: TRBJ1-1; size: once; CDR3: CASSMGQVLTEAFF; DNA: TGTGCCAGTAGTATGGGACAGGTTTTGACTGAAGCTTTCTTT
V: TRBV18; D: .; J: TRBJ1-2; size: .; CDR3: CASSPRGEANYGYTF; DNA: TGTGCCAGCTCACCACGGGGGGAAGCTAACTATGGCTACACCTTC
V: TRBV19; D: .; J: TRBJ1-5; size: .; CDR3: CASSIGRTDNQPQHF; DNA: TGTGCCAGTAGTATCGGCCGGACGGACAATCAGCCCCAGCATTTT
V: TRBV5-6; D: .; J: TRBJ1-1; size: few; CDR3: CASSGYGLSRTTEAFF; DNA: TGTGCCAGCAGCGGGTACGGACTGAGCCGAACAACTGAAGCTTTCTTT
V: TRBV10-3; D: TRBD1; J: TRBJ1-2; size: few; CDR3: CAISIRDSNYGYTF; DNA: TGTGCCATCAGTATCCGGGACAGCAACTATGGCTACACCTTC
V: TRBV7-8; D: TRBD1; J: TRBJ2-2; size: .; CDR3: CASSYTDRENTGELFF; DNA: TGTGCCAGCAGCTACACGGACAGGGAGAACACCGGGGAGCTGTTTTTT
V: TRBV14; D: TRBD1; J: TRBJ1-1; size: .; CDR3: CASSPRDRGRTFF; DNA: TGTGCCAGCAGCCCACGGGACAGGGGAAGAACTTTCTTT
V: TRBV28; D: TRBD1; J: TRBJ1-2; size: .; CDR3: CASSVGQGYGYTF; DNA: TGTGCCAGCAGCGTGGGACAGGGGTATGGCTACACCTTC
V: TRBV7-6; D: .; J: TRBJ1-2; size: .; CDR3: CASSLDPGSYGYTF; DNA: TGTGCCAGCAGCTTAGATCCGGGGTCCTATGGCTACACCTTC
V: TRBV4-1; D: TRBD2; J: TRBJ2-3; size: .; CDR3: CASSQGASGELINTQYF; DNA: TGCGCCAGCAGCCAAGGGGCTAGCGGGGAGTTAATTAATACGCAGTATTTT
V: TRBV11-2; D: TRBD1; J: TRBJ2-5; size: .; CDR3: CASSSTGGPETQYF; DNA: TGTGCCAGCAGCTCGACAGGGGGTCCTGAGACCCAGTACTTC
V: TRBV7-8; D: TRBD1; J: TRBJ1-1; size: few; CDR3: CASSLVQGGTEAFF; DNA: TGTGCCAGCAGCTTAGTACAGGGGGGCACTGAAGCTTTCTTT
V: TRBV28; D: TRBD1; J: TRBJ1-2; size: .; CDR3: CASSSTGVRNF; DNA: TGTGCCAGCAGTTCGACAGGGGTTAGAAATTTC
V: TRBV5-4; D: .; J: TRBJ1-1; size: .; CDR3: CASNRDGQKGSFF; DNA: TGTGCCAGTAACCGTGACGGCCAGAAGGGGTCTTTCTTT
V: TRBV7-9; D: TRBD2; J: TRBJ2-5; size: .; CDR3: CASSSGLAGETQYF; DNA: TGTGCCAGCAGTTCCGGACTAGCCGGAGAGACCCAGTACTTC
V: TRBV29-1; D: .; J: TRBJ1-2; size: .; CDR3: CSVVREARGYTF; DNA: TGCAGCGTTGTCAGGGAGGCGCGGGGCTACACCTTC
V: TRBV9; D: TRBD1; J: TRBJ2-7; size: .; CDR3: CASSVGGQGAYEQYF; DNA: TGTGCCAGCAGCGTAGGGGGACAGGGGGCCTACGAGCAGTACTTC
V: TRBV2; D: .; J: TRBJ1-3; size: few; CDR3: CASSPVSSGNTIYF; DNA: TGTGCCAGCTCCCCCGTATCCTCTGGAAACACCATATATTTT
V: TRBV28; D: .; J: TRBJ1-5; size: .; CDR3: CASSLGGVINQPQHF; DNA: TGTGCCAGCAGTTTGGGTGGGGTTATTAATCAGCCCCAGCATTTT